This T cell receptor beta chain comes out of a study of graft-versus-host responses after intestinal transplantation. This clone was seen once. The CDR3 sequence is 13 residues long. The V segment lost 8 bases and the J segment 4 bases; nucleotides outside the gene matches: 5. Germline CDR1 reads MNHEY; CDR2 reads SVGAGI. Assay used: immunoSEQ multiplex PCR; TCRdb lists only in-frame clones, some missing. Of approximately 20,000 clones in the sample, 40% to 50% were seen once. CFSE-labeled responder cells (roughly 200,000) were plated with roughly 200,000 irradiated, violet-dye-labeled stimulator cells.

The receptor's source is a human patient who received an intestinal transplant. Sequencing was performed on alloreactive CD8+ T cells from a mixed lymphocyte reaction culture, taken before intestinal transplant. Subset meaning: CFSE-low proliferating T cells sorted from roughly six-day pre-transplant mixed lymphocyte reaction (GvH or HvG direction). The chain is built from TRBV6-5 and TRBJ1-1; 9 bases are shared with TRBD1. DNA for the CDR3: TGTGCCAGCGGGAAGACAGGGGGCACTGAAGCTTTCTTT. Its protein is CASGKTGGTEAFF.